This entry lists 24 T cell receptor beta chains sequenced from one sample in a study of blood T cell repertoires in COVID-19 (dated by TCRdb to 2018 to 2021). The library was prepared using the immunoSEQ multiplex PCR assay. TCRdb obtained this table from immuneACCESS and retained in-frame rearrangements with V and J assigned. These tables miss some clones; where compared with another copy, unresolved V genes account for less than half of the shortfall, and the remainder is unexplained. Present in this sample are roughly 300,000 clones, about 80% of which were seen just once. The ten largest clones add up to more than 8% of the sample. Sequenced input: peripheral blood. These receptors were taken from a woman aged 50 to 60 who had recovered from COVID-19.

V is TRBV25-1 and J is TRBJ1-6, with 7 bases that match TRBD1. The CDR3 contains 14 residues. The J segment lost 4 bases and the V segment lost 3 bases, leaving 0 bases of the junction unmatched. The germline gives CDR1 MGHDK, CDR2 SYGVNS. Here the CDR3 reads CASSEGQYNSPLHF. CDR3 nucleotides: TGTGCCAGCAGTGAGGGACAGTATAATTCACCCCTCCACTTT.

The J gene is TRBJ2-3, the V gene TRBV5-4, with D maybe TRBD2 (5 bases). Germline CDR1 SGHNT, CDR2 YYREEE (reference sequence). The V end was cut by 5 bases, the J end by 1 base, with 11 bases between. This CDR3 comprises 14 residues. The CDR3 DNA reads TGTGCCAGCAGACGGCGGGCTGGCACAGATACGCAGTATTTT. This encodes CASRRRAGTDTQYF.

The chain uses TRBV4-1 and TRBJ2-5, with 8 bases matching TRBD2. The trim removed 1 base at V and 5 bases at J, leaving 12 bases unmatched. From germline, CDR1 is MGHRA and CDR2 YSYEKL. The CDR3 consists of 17 residues. CDR3 amino acids: CASSQGGTGGTLETQYF. DNA for the CDR3: TGCGCCAGCAGCCAAGGGGGAACGGGAGGGACTCTGGAGACCCAGTACTTC.

Here the CDR3 reads CAGAGGGDAGELFF. CDR3 DNA sequence: TGTGCCGGTGCAGGCGGGGGGGACGCCGGGGAGCTGTTTTTT. The gene calls are TRBV6-5 and TRBJ2-2, with 9 bases lining up with TRBD2. Germline V CDR1 and CDR2: MNHEY, SVGAGI. The CDR3 is 14 residues long. The junction had 10 bases not matched to a gene; V was cut back by 11 bases and J by 6 bases.

V is TRBV28 and J is TRBJ2-4; D may be TRBD1 (6 bases). The CDR3 has 14 residues. Trimming pared 6 bases from V and 2 bases from J, leaving 11 bases between. Germline V lookup: CDR1 MDHEN, CDR2 SYDVKM. Here the CDR3 reads CASSSGQSKNIQYF. CDR3 DNA sequence: TGTGCCAGCAGCTCCGGACAGTCCAAAAACATTCAGTACTTC.

V usage is TRBV27 and J usage is TRBJ2-6; D possibly corresponds to TRBD1 (6 bases). CDR3 length: 14 residues. Between the trimmed V and J ends, which lost 7 bases and 1 base, there was a span of 8 bases. The germline V gene encodes CDR1 MNHEY and CDR2 SMNVEV (reference sequence). CDR3 coding DNA: TGTGCCAGCACCCAGGGGTCTGGGGCCAACGTCCTGACTTTC. This gives the protein CASTQGSGANVLTF.

The chain couples TRBV4-2 to TRBJ1-1; 8 bases match TRBD1. Trimming took 1 base from V and 6 from J; bases not matched to a gene: 4. The CDR3 sequence is 14 residues long. Germline CDR1 is LGHNA and CDR2 is YNFKEQ. The CDR3 coding sequence is TGTGCCAGCAGCCAAGGGACAGGGAGGGCTGAAGCTTTCTTT. Amino acid sequence: CASSQGTGRAEAFF.

This clone was seen a few times. This chain joins TRBV7-9 and TRBJ2-1; D remains ambiguous. Between the trimmed V and J ends, which lost 4 bases and 8 bases, there was a span of 6 bases. The CDR3 totals 11 residues. Germline V lookup: CDR1 SEHNR, CDR2 FQNEAQ (reference sequence). The CDR3 nucleotides read TGTGCCAGCAGCTCCCTCTATGAGCAGTTCTTC. Translation: CASSSLYEQFF.

This clone was observed a few times. The chain recombines TRBV19 with TRBJ1-6; no clear D. This CDR3 spans 10 amino acids. Germline V lookup: CDR1 LNHDA, CDR2 SQIVND (reference sequence). V was clipped by 6 bases and J by 9 bases, with 3 bases between them. Here the CDR3 reads CASSSSPLHF. The CDR3 coding sequence is TGTGCCAGTAGCTCTTCACCCCTCCACTTT.

V gene TRBV7-9 combines with J gene TRBJ1-5; D call uncertain. Germline V gene data show CDR1 as SEHNR and CDR2 as FQNEAQ (reference sequence). V lost 5 bases and J lost 9, with 11 bases in between. This CDR3 comprises 12 residues. CDR3 protein: CASSPRSGPQHF. The CDR3 DNA reads TGTGCCAGCAGCCCCCGGTCGGGGCCCCAGCATTTT.

J is TRBJ1-2 and V is TRBV11-3; TRBD1 matches at 7 bases. Losses at the gene ends were 4 bases for V and 4 bases for J; bases not matched to a gene: 33. Germline CDR1 and CDR2: SGHNT and YENEEA. The CDR3 runs to 23 residues. The CDR3 DNA is TGTGCCAGCAGCTCAGACCATATGACAGGGTCGACCTATACGATCCGTTGGCGCTATGGCTACACCTTC. Translating gives CASSSDHMTGSTYTIRWRYGYTF.

The rearrangement links TRBV18 to TRBJ2-6, with D maybe TRBD1 (5 bases). In germline, CDR1 is KGHSH, CDR2 LQKENI. Trimming removed 1 base from V and 3 bases from J, with 16 bases in between. The CDR3 spans 18 residues. In nucleotides, the CDR3 is TGTGCCAGCTCACCACGGCAGGGTGCTCAGTATGGGGCCAACGTCCTGACTTTC. This encodes CASSPRQGAQYGANVLTF. The variable domain in full, completed from reference TRBV18 and TRBJ2-6, reads NAGVMQNPRHLVRRRGQEARLRCSPMKGHSHVYWYRQLPEEGLKFMVYLQKENIIDESGMPKERFSAEFPKEGPSILRIQQVVRGDSAAYFCASSPRQGAQYGANVLTFGAGSRLTVL.

This chain joins TRBV20-1 and TRBJ2-7, with D possibly TRBD1 on 6 matching bases. The CDR3 consists of 10 residues. Trimming removed 6 bases at V and 7 bases at J, with 10 bases between. Germline-derived CDR1 and CDR2 are DFQATT and SNEGSKA (reference sequence). CDR3 in amino acids: CSAAGQEQYF. The CDR3 DNA reads as TGCAGTGCCGCCGGACAGGAGCAGTACTTC.

This clone has only a few counts. V is TRBV7-6 and J is TRBJ2-7, with TRBD1 identical over 8 bases. The CDR3 runs 15 residues. J was trimmed by 3 bases and V by 1 base; bases with no gene match: 5. CDR1 is SGHVS and CDR2 is FNYEAQ in the germline V gene. The CDR3 coding sequence is TGTGCCAGCAGCTTAGAAATGGGACAGGACTACGAGCAGTACTTC. Its protein is CASSLEMGQDYEQYF.

This clone has a single count. The rearrangement joins TRBV6-2 or TRBV6-3 to TRBJ1-2; D remains ambiguous. Germline V gene data show CDR1 as MNHEY and CDR2 as SVGEGT. This CDR3 has 15 amino acids. The V end was cut by 1 base, the J end by 5 bases, with 14 bases between. Here the CDR3 reads CASSYLVGRLYGYTF. The DNA of the CDR3 is TGTGCCAGCAGTTACTTGGTCGGTCGTCTATATGGCTACACCTTC.

This clone has a single count. The identical CDR3 is also encoded by other nucleotide sequences in the sample. The chain carries TRBV4-3 and TRBJ2-1, with 10 positions matching TRBD2. Trimming removed 1 base from V and 3 bases from J; junction bases left unmatched: 0. The CDR3 runs 15 residues. Germline CDR1 reads LGHNA; CDR2 reads YSLEER. The CDR3 reads CASSQGTSGYNEQFF. The CDR3 coding sequence is TGCGCCAGCAGCCAAGGGACTAGCGGCTACAATGAGCAGTTCTTC.

This rearrangement joins TRBV27 to TRBJ2-7, with D possibly matching TRBD1 (5 bases). There are 13 residues in the CDR3. Trimming removed 8 bases at V and 2 bases at J, with 13 bases between. The germline CDR1 and CDR2 sequences are MNHEY and SMNVEV (reference sequence). The CDR3 DNA is TGTGCCAGCCGTGCAGGGAACGCCTACGAGCAGTACTTC. Translated, it gives CASRAGNAYEQYF.

This clone was seen a few times. The chain joins TRBV4-3 to TRBJ1-1; possibly TRBD1 for D (6 bases). This CDR3 contains 15 residues. V was clipped by 3 bases and J by 1 base, with 12 bases between them. Germline V lookup: CDR1 LGHNA, CDR2 YSLEER. The CDR3 region has the DNA TGCGCCAGCAGCCAGGGAGACAGGACGAACACTGAAGCTTTCTTT. This sequence encodes CASSQGDRTNTEAFF.

This chain joins TRBV6-8 and TRBJ2-7, with TRBD1 as a possible D gene (6 bases). Germline-derived CDR1 and CDR2 are MNHGY and SAAAGT. The CDR3 totals 19 residues. V was shortened by 6 bases and J by 3 bases, with 30 bases between the two germline ends. For the CDR3, the DNA is TGTGCCAGCAGACCTAGGGGTGGGCAGGGGCCCTTTCGGAACTACGAGCAGTACTTC. Its protein is CASRPRGGQGPFRNYEQYF.

This clone was recorded once. The chain has TRBV7-9 and TRBJ1-2; D not certain. Germline V gene sequence: CDR1 SEHNR, CDR2 FQNEAQ (reference sequence). Trimming removed 5 bases from V and 5 bases from J, with 12 bases in between. The CDR3 consists of 13 residues. Here the CDR3 reads CASSPDGEYGYTF. DNA for the CDR3: TGTGCCAGCAGCCCAGATGGGGAGTATGGCTACACCTTC.

The chain is built from TRBV19 and TRBJ2-2; unclear D gene. V was trimmed by 6 bases and J by 6 bases, leaving 17 bases between them. The CDR3 is 15 amino acids. Germline assignment: CDR1 LNHDA and CDR2 SQIVND (reference sequence). CDR3: CASSHRFILSGELFF. The DNA for the CDR3 is TGTGCCAGTAGCCACCGGTTTATCCTATCCGGGGAGCTGTTTTTT.

The rearrangement uses TRBV7-7 and TRBJ2-3, with D possibly matching TRBD2 (6 bases). Germline CDR1 and CDR2: SSHAT and FNYEAQ (reference sequence). Trimming pared 5 bases from V and 1 base from J, leaving 25 bases between. The length of the CDR3 is 19 residues. The CDR3 DNA sequence: TGTGCCAGCAGCAAGAGCGCCAATACCGGGACTCCACGCACAGATACGCAGTATTTT. Translation gives CASSKSANTGTPRTDTQYF.

This chain joins TRBV7-8 and TRBJ2-7, with D perhaps TRBD1 (5 bases). This CDR3 is built from 13 residues. Between the trimmed V and J ends, which lost 1 base and 12 bases, there was a span of 16 bases. The V gene's germline CDR1 is SGHVS and CDR2 FQNEAQ. CDR3 DNA sequence: TGTGCCAGCAGCTTAGATAAACAGGCCACAAGGTACTTC. Amino acid sequence: CASSLDKQATRYF.

This clone was observed a single time. The chain recombines TRBV11-2 with TRBJ2-7, with 12 bases matching TRBD2. V shed 2 bases and J 2 bases; nucleotides not matched to a gene: 7. Germline assignment: CDR1 SGHAT and CDR2 FQNNGV. CDR3 length: 17 amino acids. Here the CDR3 DNA reads TGTGCCAGCAGCTTACTCGGACTAGCGGGATCCCCCTACGAGCAGTACTTC. Translating it yields CASSLLGLAGSPYEQYF.